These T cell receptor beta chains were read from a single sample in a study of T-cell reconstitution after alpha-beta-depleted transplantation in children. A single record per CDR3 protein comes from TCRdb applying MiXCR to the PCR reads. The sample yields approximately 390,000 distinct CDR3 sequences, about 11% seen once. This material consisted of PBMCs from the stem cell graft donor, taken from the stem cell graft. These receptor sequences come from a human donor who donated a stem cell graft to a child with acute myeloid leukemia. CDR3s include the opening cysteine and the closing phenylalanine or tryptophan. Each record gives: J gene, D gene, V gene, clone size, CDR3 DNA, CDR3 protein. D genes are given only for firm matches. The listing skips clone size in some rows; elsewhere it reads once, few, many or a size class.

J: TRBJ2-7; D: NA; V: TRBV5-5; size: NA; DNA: TGTGCCAGCAGCTTGGACGGCCTGGGAAACGAGCAGTACTTC; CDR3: CASSLDGLGNEQYF
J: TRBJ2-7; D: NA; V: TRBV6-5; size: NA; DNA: TGTGCCAGCAGTTACGGCGGGTTGAGGGAGCAGTACTTC; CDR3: CASSYGGLREQYF
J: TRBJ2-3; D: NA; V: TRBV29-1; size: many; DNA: TGCAGCGTTTCTAGCCGTTCTAGCACAGATACGCAGTATTTT; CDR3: CSVSSRSSTDTQYF
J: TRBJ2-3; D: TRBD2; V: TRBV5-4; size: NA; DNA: TGTGCCAGCAGCGTAGCGGGAGGCGCAGATACGCAGTATTTT; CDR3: CASSVAGGADTQYF
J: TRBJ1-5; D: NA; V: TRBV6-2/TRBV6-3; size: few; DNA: TGTGCCAGCAGCCCACTTCCTTTTAGCCATCGCGATCAGCCCCAGCATTTT; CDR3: CASSPLPFSHRDQPQHF
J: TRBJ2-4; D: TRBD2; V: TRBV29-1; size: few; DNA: TGCAGCGTTGGTGGGTCTAGCGGGAGTATCAACATTCAGTACTTC; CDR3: CSVGGSSGSINIQYF
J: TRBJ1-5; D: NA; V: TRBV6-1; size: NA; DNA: TGTGCCAGCAGGCTGGACCACACAAATCAGCCCCAGCATTTT; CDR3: CASRLDHTNQPQHF
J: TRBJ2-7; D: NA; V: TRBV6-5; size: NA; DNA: TGTGCCAGCAGTTACAGCGGGGCCAGGGGGGTTCCCTACGAGCAGTACTTC; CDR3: CASSYSGARGVPYEQYF
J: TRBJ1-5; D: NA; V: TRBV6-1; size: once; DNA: TGTGCCAGCAGCACCAGGGTGGGCGGTCAGCCCCAGCATTTT; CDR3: CASSTRVGGQPQHF
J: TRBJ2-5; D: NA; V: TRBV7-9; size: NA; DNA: TGTGCCAGCAGCTTATTTGGGGAGCGAGAGACCCAGTACTTC; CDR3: CASSLFGERETQYF
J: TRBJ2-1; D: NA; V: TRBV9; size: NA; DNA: TGTGCCAGCAGCGTAAGGGGGTTCTCCTACAATGAGCAGTTCTTC; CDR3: CASSVRGFSYNEQFF
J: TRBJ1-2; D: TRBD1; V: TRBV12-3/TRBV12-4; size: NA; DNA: TGTGCCAGCAGCCAACGGGGACAGGGGAACTATGGCTACACCTTC; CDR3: CASSQRGQGNYGYTF
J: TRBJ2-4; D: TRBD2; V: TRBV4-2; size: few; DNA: TGTGCCAGCAGCGAAAGGGCTAGCGGAAACATTCAGTACTTC; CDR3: CASSERASGNIQYF
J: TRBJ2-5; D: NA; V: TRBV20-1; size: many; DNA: TGCAGTGCTAGAGCAGCCGCTCAAGAGACCCAGTACTTC; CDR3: CSARAAAQETQYF
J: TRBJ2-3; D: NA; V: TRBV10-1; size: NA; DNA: TGCGCCAGCAGTGATGCCGGCTCTAGCACAGATACGCAGTATTTT; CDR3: CASSDAGSSTDTQYF
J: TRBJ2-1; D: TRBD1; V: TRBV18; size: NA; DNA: TGTGCCAGCTCACCATTAGAGACAGGGAATGAGCAGTTCTTC; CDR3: CASSPLETGNEQFF
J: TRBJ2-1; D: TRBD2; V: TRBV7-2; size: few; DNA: TGTGCCAGCAGCTTTCTAGCGGGCCCTGAGCAGTTCTTC; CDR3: CASSFLAGPEQFF
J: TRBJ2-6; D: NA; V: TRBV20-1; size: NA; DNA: TGCAGTGCTCTAGGACGGCACTCTGGGGCCAACGTCCTGACTTTC; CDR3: CSALGRHSGANVLTF
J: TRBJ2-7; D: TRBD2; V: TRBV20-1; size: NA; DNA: TGCAGTGCTAACGGACTAGAGGGCTACGAGCAGTACTTC; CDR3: CSANGLEGYEQYF
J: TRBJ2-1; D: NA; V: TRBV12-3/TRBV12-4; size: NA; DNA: TGTGCCAGCAGTTTCTCCCCGGATGAGCAGTTCTTC; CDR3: CASSFSPDEQFF
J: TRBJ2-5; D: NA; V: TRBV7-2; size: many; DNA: TGTGCCAGCAGCTTACAGTCCCAAGAGACCCAGTACTTC; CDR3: CASSLQSQETQYF
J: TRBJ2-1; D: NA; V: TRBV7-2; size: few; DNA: TGTGCCAGCAGCTTAGGGGGAGCTACATACAATGAGCAGTTCTTC; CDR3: CASSLGGATYNEQFF
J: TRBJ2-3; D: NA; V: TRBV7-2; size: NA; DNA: TGTGCCAGCAGCTTAAACCTGGAAGATACGCAGTATTTT; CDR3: CASSLNLEDTQYF
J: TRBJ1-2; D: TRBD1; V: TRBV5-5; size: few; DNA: TGTGCCAGCAGCTTGGGGACGGGACAGTTTTATGGCTACACCTTC; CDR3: CASSLGTGQFYGYTF
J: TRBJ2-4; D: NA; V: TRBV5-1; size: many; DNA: TGCGCCAGCAGCTCAACGACCTACAGGGACATTCAGTACTTC; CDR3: CASSSTTYRDIQYF
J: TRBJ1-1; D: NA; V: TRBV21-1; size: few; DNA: TGTGCCAGCAGCGCCAAAGTTAACACTGAAGCTTTCTTT; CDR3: CASSAKVNTEAFF
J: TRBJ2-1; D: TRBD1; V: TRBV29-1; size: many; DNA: TGCAGCGCCTGGACAGGGGAAAATGAGCAGTTCTTC; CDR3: CSAWTGENEQFF
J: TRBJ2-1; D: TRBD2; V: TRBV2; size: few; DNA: TGTGCCAGCAGGGAGCCTAGGACTAGCGGGGGGGACCCGAGCTCCTACAATGAGCAGTTCTTC; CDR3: CASREPRTSGGDPSSYNEQFF
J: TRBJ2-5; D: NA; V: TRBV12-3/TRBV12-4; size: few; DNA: TGTGCCAGCAGTTTATTCGGCGGGGAAGAGACCCAGTACTTC; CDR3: CASSLFGGEETQYF
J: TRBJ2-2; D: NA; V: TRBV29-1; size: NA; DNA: TGCAGCCTTGATGTAGGGAACACCGGGGAGCTGTTTTTT; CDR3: CSLDVGNTGELFF
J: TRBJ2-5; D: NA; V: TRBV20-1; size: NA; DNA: TGCAGTGCTAGAGTTGTCCTTGCCCAAGAGACCCAGTACTTC; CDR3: CSARVVLAQETQYF
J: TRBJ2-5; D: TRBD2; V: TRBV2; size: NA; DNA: TGTGCCATCCATCATTGGGGGGGTACAGCCGGGACCCAGTACTTC; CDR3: CAIHHWGGTAGTQYF
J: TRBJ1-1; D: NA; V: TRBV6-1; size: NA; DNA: TGTGCCAGCAAAAGACAGGTGAACACTGAAGCTTTCTTT; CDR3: CASKRQVNTEAFF
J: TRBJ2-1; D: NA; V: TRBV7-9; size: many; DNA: TGTGCCAGCAGCTTAGTAAGCCCCCCGGAGCAGTTCTTC; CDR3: CASSLVSPPEQFF
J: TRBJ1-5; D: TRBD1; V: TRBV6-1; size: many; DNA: TGTGCCAGCAGTACCCGGGACAGTGGTCAGCCCCAGCATTTT; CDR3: CASSTRDSGQPQHF
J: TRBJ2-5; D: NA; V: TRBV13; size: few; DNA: TGTGCCAGCAGCTTGAAAGGGATGCGAGAGACCCAGTACTTC; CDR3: CASSLKGMRETQYF
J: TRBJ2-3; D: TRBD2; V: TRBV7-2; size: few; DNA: TGTGCCAGCAGGAGAAGCGGGGGATTTGCAGATACGCAGTATTTT; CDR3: CASRRSGGFADTQYF
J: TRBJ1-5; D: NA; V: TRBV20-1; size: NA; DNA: TGCTGTGCTTCCACCGAGGGTCGATTCAATCAGCCCCAGCATTTT; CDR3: CCASTEGRFNQPQHF
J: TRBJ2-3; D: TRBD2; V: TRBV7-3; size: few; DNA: TGTGCCAGCAGCTTTATGAGCGGGAGAGGGAGAGATACGCAGTATTTT; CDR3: CASSFMSGRGRDTQYF
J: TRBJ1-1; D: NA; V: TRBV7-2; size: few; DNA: TGTGCCAGCAGCTTCCCGGGAGGTTCTGAAGCTTTCTTT; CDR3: CASSFPGGSEAFF